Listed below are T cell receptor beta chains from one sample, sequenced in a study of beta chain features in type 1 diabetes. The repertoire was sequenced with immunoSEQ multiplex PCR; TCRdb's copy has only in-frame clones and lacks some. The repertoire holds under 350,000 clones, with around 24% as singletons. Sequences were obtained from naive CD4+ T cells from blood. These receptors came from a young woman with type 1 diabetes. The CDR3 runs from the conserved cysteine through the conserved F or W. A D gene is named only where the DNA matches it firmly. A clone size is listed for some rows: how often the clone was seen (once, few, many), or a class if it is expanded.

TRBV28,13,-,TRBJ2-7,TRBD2,TGTGCCGCAAAGGCGGGAGCAATCCACGAGCAGTACTTC,CAAKAGAIHEQYF
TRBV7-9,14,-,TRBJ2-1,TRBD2,TGTGCCAGCGGTTTAGCGGGACTCTACAATGAGCAGTTCTTC,CASGLAGLYNEQFF
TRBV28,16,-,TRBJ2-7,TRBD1,TGTGCCAGCAGTTTAGTGGGACAGGGATCACCCTACGAGCAGTACTTC,CASSLVGQGSPYEQYF
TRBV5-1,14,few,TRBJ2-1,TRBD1,TGCGCCAGCAGCTTACCGACAGGGTCCAATGAGCAGTTCTTC,CASSLPTGSNEQFF
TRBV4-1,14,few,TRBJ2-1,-,TGCGCCAGCAGCCAAGTTTCAGGGTACAATGAGCAGTTCTTC,CASSQVSGYNEQFF
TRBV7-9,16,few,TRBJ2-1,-,TGTGCCAGCAGCTTGTGGGGCGCCGATACCTACAATGAGCAGTTCTTC,CASSLWGADTYNEQFF
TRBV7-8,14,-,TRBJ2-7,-,TGTGCCAGCAGCAAAAGACTAGGTTCCTACGAGCAGTACTTC,CASSKRLGSYEQYF
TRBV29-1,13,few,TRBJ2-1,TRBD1,TGCAGCGTTGAAGATCCCAGACAGGGTGAGCAGTTCTTC,CSVEDPRQGEQFF
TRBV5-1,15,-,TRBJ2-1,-,TGCGCCAGCAGCTTGGAACCCCGATCTAACAATGAGCAGTTCTTC,CASSLEPRSNNEQFF
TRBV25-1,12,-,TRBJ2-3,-,TGTGCCAGCAGTGATTCGAGTAATACGCAGTATTTT,CASSDSSNTQYF
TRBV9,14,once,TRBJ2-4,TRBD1,TGTGCCAGCAGCGTATTGGCAGGGGGTGGCATTCAGTACTTC,CASSVLAGGGIQYF
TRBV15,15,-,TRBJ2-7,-,TGTGCCACCAGCAGATCTACAGGGCAAGTGTACGAGCAGTACTTC,CATSRSTGQVYEQYF
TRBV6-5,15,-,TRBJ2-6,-,TGTGCCAGCACTCCCGTTTCGTCTGGGGCCAACGTCCTGACTTTC,CASTPVSSGANVLTF
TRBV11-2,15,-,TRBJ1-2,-,TGTGCCAGCAGCTCCCCACTAACAGGGAACTATGGCTACACCTTC,CASSSPLTGNYGYTF
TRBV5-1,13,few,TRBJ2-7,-,TGCGCCAGCAGCTTGGTAACAGGCTCAGAGCAGTACTTC,CASSLVTGSEQYF
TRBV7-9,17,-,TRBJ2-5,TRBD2,TGTGCCAGCAGCACCGGGACTAGCGGGACTTTAGTGGAGACCCAGTACTTC,CASSTGTSGTLVETQYF
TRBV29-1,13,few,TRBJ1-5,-,TGCAGCGTAGCACAGGGTAGAAACCAGCCCCAGCATTTT,CSVAQGRNQPQHF
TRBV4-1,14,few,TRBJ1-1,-,TGCGCCAGCAGCCAAGTATCAGGGGTCACTGAAGCTTTCTTT,CASSQVSGVTEAFF
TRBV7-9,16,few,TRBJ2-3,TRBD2,TGTGCCAGCAGCCCCGGACTAGCGATGCCTGGGGATACGCAGTATTTT,CASSPGLAMPGDTQYF
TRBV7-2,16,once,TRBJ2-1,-,TGTGCCAGCAGCTTCGGGGGCGGGAGCTCCTACAATGAGCAGTTCTTC,CASSFGGGSSYNEQFF
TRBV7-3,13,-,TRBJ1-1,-,TGTGCCAGCAGCTCGCAAGGGGCCACTGAAGCTTTCTTT,CASSSQGATEAFF
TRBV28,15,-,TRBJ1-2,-,TGTGCCAGCAGTTTAGAAGGGGCTCCGGGCTATGGCTACACCTTC,CASSLEGAPGYGYTF
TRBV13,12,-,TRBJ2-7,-,TGTGCCAGCAGCCTACGCCTAATGGAGCAGTACTTC,CASSLRLMEQYF
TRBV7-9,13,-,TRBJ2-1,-,TGTGCCAGCAGCCAAGATACGAGAGGGGAGCAGTTCTTC,CASSQDTRGEQFF
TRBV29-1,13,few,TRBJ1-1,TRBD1,TGCAGCGTTGCTGACAGGGGACTAACTGAAGCTTTCTTT,CSVADRGLTEAFF
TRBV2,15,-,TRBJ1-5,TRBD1,TGTGCCAGCAGCCCTAGACAGGGTGGCAATCAGCCCCAGCATTTT,CASSPRQGGNQPQHF
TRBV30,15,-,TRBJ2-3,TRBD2,TGTGCCTGGGACAGAGGACTAGCGATGGGAGATACGCAGTATTTT,CAWDRGLAMGDTQYF
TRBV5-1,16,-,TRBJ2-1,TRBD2,TGCGCCAGCAGCTTGGAAGCGTCTAGCGGATACAATGAGCAGTTCTTC,CASSLEASSGYNEQFF
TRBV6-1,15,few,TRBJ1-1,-,TGTGCCAGCAGCCGGGGAGGGGGGATTAGCACTGAAGCTTTCTTT,CASSRGGGISTEAFF
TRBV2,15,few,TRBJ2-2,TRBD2,TGTGCCAGCACGACTAGCGGGATCGGCACCGGGGAGCTGTTTTTT,CASTTSGIGTGELFF
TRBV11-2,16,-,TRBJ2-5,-,TGTGCCAGCAGCTTACTTCAGGGCCCTCTGGGAGAGACCCAGTACTTC,CASSLLQGPLGETQYF
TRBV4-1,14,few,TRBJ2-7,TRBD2,TGCGCCAGCAGGAGACTAGCGGCCTCCTACGAGCAGTACTTC,CASRRLAASYEQYF
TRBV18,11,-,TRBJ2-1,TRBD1,TGTGCCAGCTCACCCGACAGGGGGCTGTTCTTC,CASSPDRGLFF
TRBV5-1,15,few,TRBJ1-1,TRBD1,TGCGCCAGCAGCCCGATGACAGGGGCTGAGACTGAAGCTTTCTTT,CASSPMTGAETEAFF
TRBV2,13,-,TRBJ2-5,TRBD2,TGTGCCAGCAGTGGGACTAGCGGAGAGACCCAGTACTTC,CASSGTSGETQYF
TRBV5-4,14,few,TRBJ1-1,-,TGTGCCAGCAGCCCCCAGGGGAGGGGGACTGAAGCTTTCTTT,CASSPQGRGTEAFF
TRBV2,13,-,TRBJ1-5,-,TGTGCCAGCAAGTGGGGGGGCAATCAGCCCCAGCATTTT,CASKWGGNQPQHF
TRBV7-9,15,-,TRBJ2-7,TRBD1,TGTGCCAGCAGCTCGTACGACAGGGGGCCCTACGAGCAGTACTTC,CASSSYDRGPYEQYF
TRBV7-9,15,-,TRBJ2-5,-,TGTGCCAGCAGCTTAGTTCCAGCGGCAAAGGAGACCCAGTACTTC,CASSLVPAAKETQYF
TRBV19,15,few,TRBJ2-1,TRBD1,TGTGCCAGTAGTATAACCGGGACAGGTTACAATGAGCAGTTCTTC,CASSITGTGYNEQFF
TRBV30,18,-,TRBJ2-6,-,TGTGCCTGGACTAAAAGGAGCGGTTATTACTCTGGGGCCAACGTCCTGACTTTC,CAWTKRSGYYSGANVLTF
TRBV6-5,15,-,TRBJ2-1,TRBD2,TGTGCCAGCAGTTACTTCAGCGGGGGATACAATGAGCAGTTCTTC,CASSYFSGGYNEQFF
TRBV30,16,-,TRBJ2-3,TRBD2,TGTGCCTGGAGGGGACTAGCGGGAGAGGGCACAGATACGCAGTATTTT,CAWRGLAGEGTDTQYF
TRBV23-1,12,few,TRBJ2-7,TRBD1,TGCGCCAGCAGTCTACAGGGGGTCGAGCAGTACTTC,CASSLQGVEQYF
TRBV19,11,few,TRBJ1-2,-,TGTGCCACTAGGGCTGACTATGGCTACACCTTC,CATRADYGYTF